This T cell receptor beta chain was sequenced during a study of identical twins. The study, taken as a whole, reports: With abundant cord blood beta clonotypes, insertions were fewer; memory repertoires showed no such pattern.

A few counts support this clonotype. Its matching antigen is unknown. The authors used template switching to add a universal primer site and gave cDNA unique molecular identifiers. TCRdb ran MiXCR on the 5' RACE reads and lists one entry per CDR3 protein. The table lists about 730,000 distinct CDR3 sequences, approximately 21% of them singletons. CDR3 length equals 14 residues. Germline CDR1 and CDR2: SGDLS and YYNGEE. Deletions cut 2 bases from V and 3 bases from J, with 9 bases between. The same sample was also used in a study of T cells expressing NK-cell markers. That work states: Where several donors were concerned, these clonotypes also led the CD3+CD56-NKG2C+ fraction.

Material for sequencing was PBMCs. The chain joins TRBV9 to TRBJ2-1; D perhaps matches TRBD2 (5 bases). The TCR was taken from a woman younger than 35 in good health. CDR3 DNA: TGTGCCAGCAGCGTTTCCGGGATCTACAATGAGCAGTTCTTC. It specifies CASSVSGIYNEQFF.